What follows are 5 T cell receptor beta chains derived from one specimen sequenced in a study of T cell clones after liver transplantation. The data were produced by immunoSEQ multiplex PCR, yet TCRdb's version contains in-frame clones alone and is incomplete. The sample lists some 59,000 clones, over 70% seen once, with about 15% in the top ten. The sample in question was CD4+ T cells from blood, obtained before liver transplant. These receptors originate from a human donor who received a liver transplant.

The V and J genes are TRBV14 and TRBJ1-1; D ambiguous. CDR3 size: 13 residues. CDR1 and CDR2 from the germline V gene are SGHDN and FVKESK. V dropped 5 bases and J dropped 5 bases, with 12 bases sitting between them. CDR3 bases: TGTGCCAGCAGCAGAGGTGGGTGGACTGAAGCTTTCTTT. As protein: CASSRGGWTEAFF.

The chain is built from TRBV29-1 and TRBJ2-1; TRBD1 matches 10 bases. V trimming: 6 bases; J trimming: 7 bases; junction bases outside the gene matches: 0. CDR3 length equals 11 residues. In germline, CDR1 is SQVTM, CDR2 ANQGSEA. In DNA form, the CDR3 reads TGCAGCGTGGACAGGGGGAATGAGCAGTTCTTC. This gives the protein CSVDRGNEQFF.

V gene TRBV28 combines with J gene TRBJ2-1; 8 bases are shared with TRBD1. J gave up 4 bases and V 5 bases, and 7 bases lay outside the gene matches. Germline CDR1 and CDR2: MDHEN and SYDVKM. The CDR3 contains 15 residues. The CDR3: CASSPHRGSYNEQFF. The CDR3 bases are TGTGCCAGCAGTCCCCACAGGGGGAGTTACAATGAGCAGTTCTTC. The entire variable domain, with the rest obtained from reference TRBV28 and TRBJ2-1, is as follows: DVKVTQSSRYLVKRTGEKVFLECVQDMDHENMFWYRQDPGLGLRLIYFSYDVKMKEKGDIPEGYSVSREKKERFSLILESASTNQTSMYLCASSPHRGSYNEQFFGPGTRLTVL.

The chain couples TRBV4-2 to TRBJ2-3; 8 positions agree with TRBD1. V was clipped by 0 bases and J by 5 bases; unmatched bases: 7. This CDR3 is built from 16 residues. Germline assignment: CDR1 LGHNA and CDR2 YNFKEQ. CDR3 DNA sequence: TGTGCCAGCAGCCAAGACGGCAGGGGGCGTGGAGATACGCAGTATTTT. Translating it yields CASSQDGRGRGDTQYF.

A few counts support this clone. This chain links TRBV10-3 with TRBJ1-1; D is uncertain. Looked up from germline, CDR1 is ENHRY and CDR2 is SYGVKD. The V gene lost 4 bases and the J gene lost 1 base, with 13 bases spanning the gap. This CDR3 is built from 15 residues. CDR3 sequence (DNA): TGTGCCATCAGTGTAAGGCGAGGCGAGAACACTGAAGCTTTCTTT. Translated, it gives CAISVRRGENTEAFF.